This T cell receptor (beta chain) is from a study of blood T cell repertoires in COVID-19. Across the study: Sources were T cells, B-cell-depleted T cells, or PBMCs; the material itself was cDNA or gDNA.

Participants were aged roughly 18 to 90 years, lived in around 25 US areas, and enrolled virtually. Grouping used clinical history reported by participants in a survey and questionnaire. Resolution of symptoms, clearance, or two negative PCRs was present in recovered Cohort 3 donors. The junction had 10 bases not matched to a gene; V was cut back by 4 bases and J by 1 base. This CDR3 contains 18 residues. The germline gives CDR1 MNHNS, CDR2 SASEGT. TCRdb's table, derived via immunoSEQ multiplex PCR, lists solely in-frame clones and lacks some. The data hold 55,000 to 70,000 clones, with more than 70% observed a single time.

The chain carries TRBV6-1 and TRBJ2-2; 9 nucleotides line up with TRBD2. The receptor comes from a middle-aged woman who had recovered from COVID-19. Specimen: PBMCs or T cells enriched from blood (not recorded which). CDR3: CASSARVAGEWNTGELFF. DNA for the CDR3: TGTGCCAGCAGTGCACGGGTAGCGGGGGAATGGAACACCGGGGAGCTGTTTTTT.